These 19 T cell receptor beta chains were all obtained from the same sample, sequenced in a study of T cells in localized non-small cell lung cancer. Sequencing was performed with immunoSEQ multiplex PCR; in TCRdb, only in-frame clones are kept and a portion is missing. The repertoire holds some 30,000 clones, with 80% to 95% as singletons. The sample was peripheral blood mononuclear cells, taken before any cancer treatment. These receptors all stem from an older female donor with stage II lung adenocarcinoma.

As DNA, the CDR3 is TGTGCCAGCAGTTTAGTTCCAGATACGCAGTATTTT. Protein: CASSLVPDTQYF. The chain is built from TRBV27 and TRBJ2-3; D is ambiguous. The CDR3 totals 12 residues. Germline V CDR1 and CDR2: MNHEY, SMNVEV (reference sequence). V dropped 2 bases and J dropped 4 bases, with 4 bases sitting between them.

This rearrangement joins TRBV7-2 to TRBJ2-1, with 10 bases matching TRBD2. Germline CDR1 reads SGHTA; CDR2 reads FQGNSA. This CDR3 comprises 16 residues. V lost 4 bases and J lost 5; bases outside the gene matches: 8. The DNA for the CDR3 is TGTGCCAGCAGCTCTGAGCGGGAGGGCCTCCACAATGAGCAGTTCTTC. This gives the protein CASSSEREGLHNEQFF.

The chain links TRBV11-2 to TRBJ2-3, with D possibly matching TRBD2 (6 bases). CDR1 and CDR2 (germline): SGHAT, FQNNGV. Trimming cost V 5 bases and J 5 bases, with 11 bases left between them. This CDR3 is 13 amino acids long. The DNA for the CDR3 is TGTGCCAGCAGCGGAGGAGGGCGAGATACGCAGTATTTT. Amino acids: CASSGGGRDTQYF.

The chain links TRBV4-3 to TRBJ1-1; 9 nucleotides match TRBD1. The V and J ends lost 1 base and 5 bases, in that order; junction bases with no gene match: 11. Germline-derived CDR1 and CDR2 are LGHNA and YSLEER. This CDR3 spans 17 amino acids. CDR3 sequence reads: CASSQVRQDRGRTEAFF. For the CDR3, the DNA is TGCGCCAGCAGCCAAGTCCGGCAGGACAGGGGCAGGACTGAAGCTTTCTTT.

The J gene is TRBJ1-4, the V gene TRBV7-3, with 10 positions matching TRBD1. V shed 2 bases and J 7 bases; nucleotides not matched to a gene: 4. CDR1 is SGHTA and CDR2 is FQGTGA in the germline V gene. The CDR3 is 15 amino acids. The DNA of the CDR3 is TGTGCCAGCAGCTTAGGACAGGGGGGAGGTGAAAAACTGTTTTTT. It yields the protein CASSLGQGGGEKLFF.

The chain employs TRBV30 and TRBJ1-5; 8 bases are a match to TRBD1. In germline, CDR1 is GTSNPN, CDR2 SVGIG (reference sequence). The CDR3 covers 13 residues. After removal of 2 bases from V and 6 bases from J, the junction contained 3 bases not matched to a gene. The DNA for the CDR3 is TGTGCCTGGAGTCCAGGGGGCCGTCAGCCCCAGCATTTT. It is translated as CAWSPGGRQPQHF. The full variable domain, completed using reference TRBV30 and TRBJ1-5, is SQTIHQWPATLVQPVGSPLSLECTVEGTSNPNLYWYRQAAGRGLQLLFYSVGIGQISSEVPQNLSASRPQDRQFILSSKKLLLSDSGFYLCAWSPGGRQPQHFGDGTRLSIL.

The rearrangement uses TRBV7-2 and TRBJ2-1; TRBD2 aligns across 13 bases. The trim removed 5 bases at V and 9 bases at J, leaving 4 bases unmatched. CDR1 and CDR2 from the germline V gene are SGHTA and FQGNSA. The CDR3 extends over 14 amino acids. The CDR3 nucleotides are TGTGCCAGCAGCCCCAGGACTAGCGGGGGTGAGCAGTTCTTC. It specifies CASSPRTSGGEQFF. The whole variable domain, remainder taken from reference TRBV7-2 and TRBJ2-1, is GAGVSQSPSNKVTEKGKDVELRCDPISGHTALYWYRQSLGQGLEFLIYFQGNSAPDKSGLPSDRFSAERTGGSVSTLTIQRTQQEDSAVYLCASSPRTSGGEQFFGPGTRLTVL.

The rearrangement uses TRBV28 and TRBJ2-7, with 9 positions matching TRBD1. From germline, CDR1 is MDHEN and CDR2 SYDVKM. CDR3 length: 15 residues. The ends lost 6 bases at V and 6 bases at J; junction bases unmatched: 12. In nucleotides, the CDR3 is TGTGCCAGCAGGTCCCCCGGACAGGGGTTGAGCGAGCAGTACTTC. It yields the protein CASRSPGQGLSEQYF. Together with reference TRBV28 and TRBJ2-7, the CDR3 gives the full variable domain: DVKVTQSSRYLVKRTGEKVFLECVQDMDHENMFWYRQDPGLGLRLIYFSYDVKMKEKGDIPEGYSVSREKKERFSLILESASTNQTSMYLCASRSPGQGLSEQYFGPGTRLTVT.

This rearrangement joins TRBV28 to TRBJ1-1; D unclear. V was trimmed by 3 bases and J by 7 bases, leaving 6 bases between them. Germline V gene sequence: CDR1 MDHEN, CDR2 SYDVKM. This CDR3 contains 11 residues. CDR3 amino acids: CASSFRDEAFF. CDR3 sequence (DNA): TGTGCCAGCAGTTTTCGCGATGAAGCTTTCTTT.

The CDR3 loop is CSVVGADTQYF. The CDR3 DNA is TGCAGCGTGGTGGGGGCAGATACGCAGTATTTT. This chain connects TRBV29-1 to TRBJ2-3; D is tentatively TRBD1 or TRBD2 (5 bases each). The CDR3 length is 11 residues. The V end lost 6 bases, the J end lost 4 bases, and 8 bases lay between the germline ends. From germline, CDR1 is SQVTM and CDR2 ANQGSEA.

The chain employs TRBV19 and TRBJ1-4; D perhaps matches TRBD1 (5 bases). CDR1 and CDR2 from the germline V gene are LNHDA and SQIVND (reference sequence). The V and J ends lost 5 bases and 8 bases respectively, with 15 bases between them. This CDR3 has 14 residues. The CDR3 is CASSQGTGGEKLFF. The CDR3, as DNA: TGTGCCAGTAGTCAAGGGACCGGGGGAGAAAAACTGTTTTTT.

This chain connects TRBV7-2 to TRBJ2-7; maybe TRBD1 (5 bases). The CDR3 runs 16 residues. The V gene lost 1 base and the J gene lost 1 base, with 14 bases spanning the gap. The V gene's germline CDR1 is SGHTA and CDR2 FQGNSA. CDR3 residues: CASSLDSTAVSYEQYF. Here the CDR3 DNA reads TGTGCCAGCAGCTTAGATTCGACAGCAGTTTCCTACGAGCAGTACTTC. Using reference TRBV7-2 and TRBJ2-7 for the parts outside the CDR3, the full variable domain is GAGVSQSPSNKVTEKGKDVELRCDPISGHTALYWYRQSLGQGLEFLIYFQGNSAPDKSGLPSDRFSAERTGGSVSTLTIQRTQQEDSAVYLCASSLDSTAVSYEQYFGPGTRLTVT.

The chain recombines TRBV28 with TRBJ2-2; D is unresolved. Trimming pared 2 bases from V and 1 base from J, leaving 5 bases between. CDR3 length equals 14 residues. In germline, CDR1 is MDHEN, CDR2 SYDVKM. The CDR3 region is CASSLLGNTGELFF. DNA of the CDR3: TGTGCCAGCAGTTTACTCGGGAACACCGGGGAGCTGTTTTTT.

The CDR3 nucleotides read TGTGCCAGCAGCCCTAATCCCCCGGAACTAGGAGGGAATGAGCAGTTCTTC. It is translated as CASSPNPPELGGNEQFF. This sequence joins TRBV9 and TRBJ2-1; D is perhaps TRBD2 (6 bases). The CDR3 is made up of 17 amino acids. The V gene's germline CDR1 is SGDLS and CDR2 YYNGEE. Trimming pared 4 bases from V and 7 bases from J, leaving 24 bases between.

The J gene is TRBJ1-2, the V gene TRBV10-2; a weak D match, TRBD1 (5 bases). V was pared by 3 bases and J by 4 bases, with 6 bases between. The CDR3 totals 12 residues. Germline values: CDR1 WSHSY, CDR2 SAAADI. The CDR3: CASSDRAYGYTF. The CDR3 DNA reads as TGCGCCAGCAGTGACAGGGCCTATGGCTACACCTTC.

The chain couples TRBV5-1 to TRBJ1-1; D unresolved. Trimming stripped 4 bases from V and 5 bases from J, with 12 bases between. The CDR3 is made up of 13 amino acids. Germline V CDR1 and CDR2: SGHRS, YFSETQ. The CDR3 DNA follows: TGCGCCAGCAGCATTCCGGGGTTGACTGAAGCTTTCTTT. This translates into CASSIPGLTEAFF. Using reference TRBV5-1 and TRBJ1-1 for the parts outside the CDR3, the full variable domain is KAGVTQTPRYLIKTRGQQVTLSCSPISGHRSVSWYQQTPGQGLQFLFEYFSETQRNKGNFPGRFSGRQFSNSRSEMNVSTLELGDSALYLCASSIPGLTEAFFGQGTRLTVV.

J is TRBJ2-7 and V is TRBV7-3; 8 nucleotides line up with TRBD1. The CDR3 runs to 16 residues. The V segment lost 0 bases and the J segment 2 bases; nucleotides outside the gene matches: 6. Germline V gene data show CDR1 as SGHTA and CDR2 as FQGTGA. The CDR3 region has the DNA TGTGCCAGCAGCTTAACCCCCCGACAGGGGACCTACGAGCAGTACTTC. Residues: CASSLTPRQGTYEQYF.

This chain uses TRBV7-9 with TRBJ2-5; 12 bases map to TRBD2. In germline, CDR1 is SEHNR, CDR2 FQNEAQ (reference sequence). The CDR3 consists of 14 residues. V lost 5 bases, J lost 5 bases, and 3 bases stayed unmatched. The CDR3 DNA sequence: TGTGCCAGCAGCCGACTAGCGGGAGCCGAGACCCAGTACTTC. Translating it yields CASSRLAGAETQYF.

V and J are TRBV7-2 and TRBJ1-2; maybe TRBD1 (5 bases). Germline CDR1 is SGHTA and CDR2 is FQGNSA. V was pared by 5 bases and J by 3 bases, with 13 bases between. CDR3 length equals 14 residues. CDR3 sequence reads: CASSPALTDYGYTF. The CDR3 bases are TGTGCCAGCAGCCCCGCCCTGACAGACTATGGCTACACCTTC. The variable domain in full, completed from reference TRBV7-2 and TRBJ1-2, reads GAGVSQSPSNKVTEKGKDVELRCDPISGHTALYWYRQSLGQGLEFLIYFQGNSAPDKSGLPSDRFSAERTGGSVSTLTIQRTQQEDSAVYLCASSPALTDYGYTFGSGTRLTVV.